This T cell receptor (beta chain) originates from a study of CD8 T cells in ankylosing spondylitis. Study results and caveats: Disease-associated clones were reportedly significantly overrepresented in matched ankylosing spondylitis synovial fluid. Made up of about eight highly homologous variants, a TCR beta motif appeared characteristic of ankylosing spondylitis blood.

Libraries for TCR beta were made by quantitative 5'-RACE with molecular barcodes. TCRdb processed the 5' RACE reads anew with MiXCR; each CDR3 protein has one entry. The data contain about 360,000 distinct CDR3 sequences, 14% to 15% of them seen just once; the ten biggest clones take up around 0.99%. Trimming cost V 3 bases and J 0 bases; bases outside gene matches: 1. CDR1 and CDR2 from the germline V gene are KGHDR and SFDVKD. The CDR3 has 15 residues. For this clonotype: Its antigen remains unidentified.

The V gene is TRBV24-1, the J gene TRBJ2-1; 7 bases line up with TRBD2. Sequencing input: blood, either unsorted or a sorted T cell fraction (not recorded which). This sequence was found in a male donor with ankylosing spondylitis or in good health (not recorded which). The CDR3 bases are TGTGCCACCAGTGATAAGCGGGGCTCCTACAATGAGCAGTTCTTC. Protein: CATSDKRGSYNEQFF.